The T cell receptor (beta chain) described here comes from a study of blood T cell repertoires in COVID-19. The table lists this clone with a count of one. Method: immunoSEQ multiplex PCR; TCRdb's copy keeps in-frame clones and lacks some. The profile shows approximately 210,000 clones, approximately 80% of them singletons. The sample taken for sequencing was PBMCs or T cells enriched from blood (not recorded which). The sequence was collected from a man aged 25-40 years with acute COVID-19.

The CDR3 nucleotides are TGTGCCAGCAGCCCCGGATCGGGTGGCACCGGGGAGCTGTTTTTT. This sequence encodes CASSPGSGGTGELFF. The chain has TRBV7-3 and TRBJ2-2; no reliable D call. V was cut by 5 bases and J by 4 bases, with 14 bases left in between. Per germline, CDR1 SGHTA and CDR2 FQGTGA. This CDR3 has 15 residues.